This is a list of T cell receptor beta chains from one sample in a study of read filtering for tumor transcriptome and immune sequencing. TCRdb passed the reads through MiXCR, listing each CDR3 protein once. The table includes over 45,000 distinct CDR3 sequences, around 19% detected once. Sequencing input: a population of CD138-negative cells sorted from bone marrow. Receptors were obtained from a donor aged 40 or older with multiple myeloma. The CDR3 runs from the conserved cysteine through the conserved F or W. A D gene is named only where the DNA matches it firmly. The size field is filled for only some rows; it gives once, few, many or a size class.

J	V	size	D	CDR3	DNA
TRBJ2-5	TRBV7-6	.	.	CASSSRLQETQYF	TGTGCCAGCAGCTCACGATTGCAAGAGACCCAGTACTTC
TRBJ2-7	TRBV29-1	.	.	CSVGGGISYEQYF	TGCAGCGTCGGAGGGGGGATATCCTACGAGCAGTACTTC
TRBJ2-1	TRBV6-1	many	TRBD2	CASRPPGLAIYNEQFF	TGTGCCAGCAGACCGCCGGGACTAGCGATTTACAATGAGCAGTTCTTC
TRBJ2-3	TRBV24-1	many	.	CATSDSGTGPLRDTQYF	TGTGCCACCAGTGACTCCGGGACTGGCCCACTCCGAGATACGCAGTATTTT
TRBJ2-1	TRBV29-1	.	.	CSVASTGVPTNEQLF	TGCAGCGTTGCATCGACGGGAGTGCCTACCAATGAGCAGCTCTTC
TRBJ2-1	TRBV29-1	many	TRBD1	CSVVSQGAYEQFF	TGCAGCGTTGTCAGTCAGGGGGCCTATGAGCAGTTCTTC
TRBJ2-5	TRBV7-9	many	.	CASSLTTNQETQYF	TGTGCCAGCAGCTTAACGACCAACCAAGAGACCCAGTACTTC
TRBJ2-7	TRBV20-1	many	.	CSARGPGLDDEQYF	TGCAGTGCTAGAGGTCCGGGACTTGACGACGAGCAGTACTTC
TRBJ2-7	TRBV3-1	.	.	CASSQDMRNEQYF	TGTGCCAGCAGCCAAGATATGCGAAACGAGCAGTACTTC
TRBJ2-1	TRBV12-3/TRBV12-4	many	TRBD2	CASSLLAGQEFF	TGTGCCAGCAGCCTTCTAGCGGGGCAGGAGTTCTTC
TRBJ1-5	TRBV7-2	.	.	CASSVLPGGSQHF	TGTGCCAGCAGCGTACTGCCGGGAGGGTCCCAGCATTTT
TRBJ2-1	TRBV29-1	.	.	CSVDKGNEQFF	TGCAGCGTTGACAAAGGGAATGAGCAGTTCTTT
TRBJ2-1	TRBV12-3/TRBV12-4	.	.	CASSQRSTLEQFF	TGTGCCAGCAGTCAAAGGTCCACGCTGGAGCAGTTCTTC
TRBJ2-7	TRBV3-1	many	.	CASSAGGEEQYF	TGTGCCAGCAGCGCAGGCGGAGAGGAGCAGTACTTC
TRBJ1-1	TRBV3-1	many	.	CASSQGWGTEAFF	TGTGCCAGCAGCCAGGGTTGGGGGACTGAAGCTTTCTTT
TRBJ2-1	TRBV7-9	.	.	CASSLVAYNEQFF	TGTGCCAGCAGCTTAGTAGCCTACAATGAGCAGTTCTTC
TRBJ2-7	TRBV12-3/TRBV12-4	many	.	CASSHGTASSYEQYF	TGTGCCAGCAGCCACGGGACGGCGAGCTCCTACGAGCAGTACTTC
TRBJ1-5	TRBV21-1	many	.	CASSKGQGAQPQHF	TGTGCCAGCAGCAAAGGCCAGGGGGCTCAGCCCCAGCATTTT
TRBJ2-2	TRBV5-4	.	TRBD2	CASSGGLAGNTGELFF	TGTGCCAGCAGCGGTGGACTAGCGGGGAACACCGGGGAGCTGTTTTTT
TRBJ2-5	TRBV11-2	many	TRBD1	CASSRDRGETQYF	TGTGCCAGCAGCCGTGACAGGGGGGAGACCCAGTACTTC
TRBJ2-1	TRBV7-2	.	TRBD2	CASSSRSSGRQNEQFF	TGTGCCAGCAGCTCCCGAAGTAGCGGGAGACAAAATGAGCAGTTCTTC
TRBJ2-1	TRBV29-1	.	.	CSVEDWQAYNEQFF	TGCAGCGTTGAAGATTGGCAAGCCTACAATGAGCAGTTCTTC
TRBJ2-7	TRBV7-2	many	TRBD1	CASTQDRVRYEQYF	TGTGCCAGCACCCAGGACAGGGTGCGCTACGAGCAGTACTTC
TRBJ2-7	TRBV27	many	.	CASSLLAASSYEQYF	TGTGCCAGCAGTTTATTAGCGGCGAGCTCCTACGAGCAGTACTTC
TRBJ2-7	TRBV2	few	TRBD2	CASNGEAGGPHEQYF	TGTGCCAGCAATGGTGAAGCGGGAGGGCCCCACGAGCAGTACTTC
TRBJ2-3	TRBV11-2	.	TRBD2	CASSSPGLATDTQYF	TGTGCCAGCAGCTCCCCGGGACTAGCAACAGATACGCAGTATTTT
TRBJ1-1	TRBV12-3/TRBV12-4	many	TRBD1	CASSPGQRNTEAFF	TGTGCCAGCAGCCCGGGACAGAGAAACACTGAAGCTTTCTTT
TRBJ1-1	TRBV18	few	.	CASSPYSGPTNTEAFF	TGTGCCAGCTCACCATACTCGGGGCCAACGAACACTGAAGCTTTCTTT
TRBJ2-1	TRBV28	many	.	CASTRGDFYNEQFF	TGTGCCAGCACAAGGGGCGACTTCTACAATGAGCAGTTCTTC